The sequence of this TCR beta chain was determined in a study of blood T cell repertoires in COVID-19. As for the study in general: Samples representing acute and convalescent COVID-19 were sourced from the United States, Italy and Spain.

Individuals aged roughly 18 to 95 years were recruited from roughly 22 US areas. This clone was seen a single time. V was pared by 0 bases and J by 3 bases, with 9 bases of the junction left unmatched. Germline CDR1 is GTSNPN and CDR2 is SVGIG (reference sequence). This CDR3 comprises 18 residues. Assay used: immunoSEQ multiplex PCR; TCRdb lists only in-frame clones, some missing. Of about 190,000 clones listed, 86% were seen once; the top ten hold under 30%. This receptor was obtained from a middle-aged woman in a cohort exposed to, infected with or recovered from COVID-19 (not recorded which). The genes are TRBV30 and TRBJ2-1; 12 bases align to TRBD2. Sequenced material: PBMCs or T cells enriched from blood (not recorded which). CDR3 nucleotide sequence: TGTGCCTGGAGTGTACTACTAGCGGGAGGCACCATCTACAATGAGCAGTTCTTC. Amino acid sequence: CAWSVLLAGGTIYNEQFF.